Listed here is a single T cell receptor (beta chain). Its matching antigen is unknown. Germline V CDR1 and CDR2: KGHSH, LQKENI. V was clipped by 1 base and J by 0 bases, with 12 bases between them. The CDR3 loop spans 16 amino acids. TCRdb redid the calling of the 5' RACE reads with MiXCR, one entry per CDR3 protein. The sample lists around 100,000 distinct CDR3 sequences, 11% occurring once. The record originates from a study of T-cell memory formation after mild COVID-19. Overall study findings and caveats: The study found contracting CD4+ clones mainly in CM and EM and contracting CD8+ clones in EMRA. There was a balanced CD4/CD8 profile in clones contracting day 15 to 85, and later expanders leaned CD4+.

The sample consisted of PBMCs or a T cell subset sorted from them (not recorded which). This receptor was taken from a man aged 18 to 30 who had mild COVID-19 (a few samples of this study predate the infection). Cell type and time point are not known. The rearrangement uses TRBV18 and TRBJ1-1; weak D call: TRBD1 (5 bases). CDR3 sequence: CASSPQFAGMNTEAFF. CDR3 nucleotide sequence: TGTGCCAGCTCACCACAGTTCGCAGGGATGAACACTGAAGCTTTCTTT.